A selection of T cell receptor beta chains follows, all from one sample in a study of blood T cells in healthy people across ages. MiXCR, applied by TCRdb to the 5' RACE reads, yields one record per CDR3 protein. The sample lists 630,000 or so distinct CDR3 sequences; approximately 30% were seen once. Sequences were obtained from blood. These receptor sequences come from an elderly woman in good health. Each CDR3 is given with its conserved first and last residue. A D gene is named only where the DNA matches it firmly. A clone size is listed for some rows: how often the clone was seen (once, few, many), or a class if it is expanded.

TGTGCCAGCAGTTACCGGCTAGCGGGGACCACAGATACGCAGTATTTT CASSYRLAGTTDTQYF TRBJ2-3 16 TRBV6-2/TRBV6-3 TRBD2 many
TGTGCCAGCAGCGGGGTTGGGGGAGTTGGCCCTGAAGCTTTCTTT CASSGVGGVGPEAFF TRBJ1-1 15 TRBV7-9 NA many
TGTGCCAGCACCCTAGGGGACAGGGCAAATCAGCCCCAGCATTTT CASTLGDRANQPQHF TRBJ1-5 15 TRBV6-2/TRBV6-3 TRBD1 NA
TGTGCCAGCAGTTACGGGCAGAGGAACACCGGGGAGCTGTTTTTT CASSYGQRNTGELFF TRBJ2-2 15 TRBV6-5 NA few
TGTGCCAGCAGTTACGGCAGGGTGGAGACCCAGTACTTC CASSYGRVETQYF TRBJ2-5 13 TRBV6-6 NA many
TGTGCCAGCCAGAGGGGGGCGGCCAAAAACATTCAGTACTTC CASQRGAAKNIQYF TRBJ2-4 14 TRBV28 NA many
TGTGCCAGCAGACATTCCTACGAGCAGTACTTC CASRHSYEQYF TRBJ2-7 11 TRBV6-5 NA many
TGTGCCAGCAGTCCTACCGGGACAGGGGGCGCGGACGAAAAACGGTTTTTT CASSPTGTGGADEKRFF TRBJ1-4 17 TRBV6-1 TRBD1 NA
TGTGCCAGCAGGCAAACTAGGGGGCAGTACTTC CASRQTRGQYF TRBJ2-5 11 TRBV2 NA many
TGTGCCAGCAGCTTAATAGGAGGGGATACGCAGTATTTT CASSLIGGDTQYF TRBJ2-3 13 TRBV7-3 NA many
TGCGCCAGCAGCGAAAGACAGGGTCCTTCCTACGAGCAGTACTTC CASSERQGPSYEQYF TRBJ2-7 15 TRBV5-1 TRBD1 NA
TGTGCTAGTGGTTTACAGTCTGGCACAGATACGCAGTATTTT CASGLQSGTDTQYF TRBJ2-3 14 TRBV12-5 NA NA
TGTGCCAGCAGCTTAGATCTGGACCTTAGCACAGATACGCAGTATTTT CASSLDLDLSTDTQYF TRBJ2-3 16 TRBV7-2 NA many
TGTGCCAGCAGCTTCCGGGATGGTAAGACTGAAGCTTTCTTT CASSFRDGKTEAFF TRBJ1-1 14 TRBV7-9 NA many
TGTGCCAGCAGCCTACATCGACTAGCGGGGGCCTTGCCGGTCACAGATACGCAGTATTTT CASSLHRLAGALPVTDTQYF TRBJ2-3 20 TRBV7-9 TRBD2 many
TGTGCCAGCAGCCCAGCCCTTCTAGCGGGGTTGGATGAGCAGTTCTTC CASSPALLAGLDEQFF TRBJ2-1 16 TRBV7-3 TRBD2 NA
TGCGCCAGCAGCTTGGTGGCAGGGGGTTCAGGAGGCTACACCTTC CASSLVAGGSGGYTF TRBJ1-2 15 TRBV5-1 TRBD1 few
TGTGCCAGCAGTGGGGACGGGGTCCACTCCTACAATGAGCAGTTCTTC CASSGDGVHSYNEQFF TRBJ2-1 16 TRBV28 NA many
TGTGCCAGCAGTGACTCGAGCTCCTACGAGCAGTACTTC CASSDSSSYEQYF TRBJ2-7 13 TRBV27 NA many
TGTGCCAGCAGTTTCCGGACAGGGGGCAACTATGGCTACACCTTC CASSFRTGGNYGYTF TRBJ1-2 15 TRBV28 TRBD1 many
TGTGCCAGCAGCGCCCGAGGACTAGCGGCTAGCTCCTACAATGAGCAGTTCTTC CASSARGLAASSYNEQFF TRBJ2-1 18 TRBV9 TRBD2 many
TGTGCCAGCAAGATTATGGCTGCCATAGAGACCCAGTACTTC CASKIMAAIETQYF TRBJ2-5 14 TRBV12-3/TRBV12-4 NA many
TGTGCCAGCTCACCGCTGGATTTCGGGGGGTCGAGGGCCAACGTCCTGACTTTC CASSPLDFGGSRANVLTF TRBJ2-6 18 TRBV18 TRBD2 NA
TGTGCCAGCAGCGCACAGGGAATGCCCACCGGGGAGCTGTTTTTT CASSAQGMPTGELFF TRBJ2-2 15 TRBV5-6 NA NA
TGCAGTGCTCGGGGGACAGGGGGGAATATTAACTATGGCTACACCTTC CSARGTGGNINYGYTF TRBJ1-2 16 TRBV20-1 TRBD1 many
TGTGCCAGCAGCGTAAGGATGAACACTGAAGCTTTCTTT CASSVRMNTEAFF TRBJ1-1 13 TRBV9 NA many
TGTGCCAGCAGCTTGGTTGGCAGGGGCTATGGCTACACCTTC CASSLVGRGYGYTF TRBJ1-2 14 TRBV5-6 NA NA
TGTGCCAGCAGTCCCGGTCGCAGCTCCTACACCTTC CASSPGRSSYTF TRBJ1-2 12 TRBV27 NA few
TGTGCCACCAGCAGGGGGGACAGGGGTGCCAAAAACATTCAGTACTTC CATSRGDRGAKNIQYF TRBJ2-4 16 TRBV15 TRBD1 many
TGCGCCAGCAGCTCCGGACAGGGGCACGAGCAGTACTTC CASSSGQGHEQYF TRBJ2-7 13 TRBV5-1 TRBD1 many
TGTGCCAGCAGCCCCGACCGAGGCAATCAGCCCCAGCATTTT CASSPDRGNQPQHF TRBJ1-5 14 TRBV7-9 NA many
TGCGCCAGCAGCTCGGACGTAAGCGGTAATTCACCCCTCCACTTT CASSSDVSGNSPLHF TRBJ1-6 15 TRBV5-1 NA many
TGCAGTATTCAGCGGGGGTTCGGGGGCAATGAGCAGTTCTTC CSIQRGFGGNEQFF TRBJ2-1 14 TRBV20-1 TRBD2 many
TGTGCCAGCAGCTTGGGTCGCGGGGTGAATGAGCAGTTCTTC CASSLGRGVNEQFF TRBJ2-1 14 TRBV5-4 NA NA
TGCAGCGTTAAAGGGGGTCGGAAGAACACCGGGGAGCTGTTTTTT CSVKGGRKNTGELFF TRBJ2-2 15 TRBV29-1 NA NA
TGTGCCGGTGGACGGGACGGCAGCAATCAGTCCCAGCATTTT CAGGRDGSNQSQHF TRBJ1-5 14 TRBV2 NA NA
TGCAGTGCTAAGTTGAGCGGGATTGAGACCCAGTACTTC CSAKLSGIETQYF TRBJ2-5 13 TRBV20-1 TRBD2 NA
TGCGCCAGCAGCTTGGAGGGGGCGCCTCCTGGCTACACCTTC CASSLEGAPPGYTF TRBJ1-2 14 TRBV5-1 TRBD1 few
TGTGCCAGCAGCTTCTCTCACGGTAAATACGAGCAGTACTTC CASSFSHGKYEQYF TRBJ2-7 14 TRBV11-2 NA few
TGTGCCAGCAGTCCGTCGGACCGCAGCTCCTATAATTCACCCCTCCACTTT CASSPSDRSSYNSPLHF TRBJ1-6 17 TRBV6-2/TRBV6-3 NA NA